Listed below are T cell receptor beta chains from one sample, sequenced in a study of post-analysis software for immune sequencing data. TCRdb redid the calling of the PCR reads with MiXCR, one entry per CDR3 protein. The data hold roughly 620,000 distinct CDR3 sequences, with 40% to 50% observed a single time. The sequenced sample consisted of blood. These receptors all stem from a girl under 18 with multiple sclerosis. Both conserved end residues are part of each CDR3. D genes are given only for firm matches. Clone size, where shown, is once, few, many, or a class for clones that have expanded.

j_call	d_call	clone_size	v_call	cdr3_aa
TRBJ2-6	-	few	TRBV5-1	CASRAGPSSGANVLTF
TRBJ2-5	TRBD1	-	TRBV5-1	CASSLSGTGSQETQYF
TRBJ1-2	-	-	TRBV25-1	CASSGLHDKTSPLYGYTF
TRBJ2-7	TRBD2	once	TRBV5-1	CASSSGTSGRSHEQYF
TRBJ2-7	-	few	TRBV10-3	CATNQGADEQYF
TRBJ2-1	TRBD2	-	TRBV11-3	CSSSSTGTSEHEQFF
TRBJ2-5	TRBD1	-	TRBV13	CASSSQQGAKETQYF
TRBJ1-5	TRBD1	-	TRBV3-1	CASSHGTGVQPQHF
TRBJ2-5	-	-	TRBV6-2/TRBV6-3	CASSLRETRTETQYF
TRBJ1-6	-	-	TRBV13	CASSLGGQYNSPLHF
TRBJ1-2	-	-	TRBV3-1	CASSQQTGYTF
TRBJ2-1	TRBD2	-	TRBV12-3/TRBV12-4	CASTLELADNEQFF
TRBJ2-7	-	-	TRBV7-8	CASSQPGPPYEQYF
TRBJ1-2	TRBD1	-	TRBV5-1	CASSLAPPGTGYGYTF
TRBJ1-2	-	-	TRBV20-1	CSALGLGGYGYTF
TRBJ2-7	-	-	TRBV6-6	CASSYPGVEEQYF
TRBJ1-1	TRBD1	-	TRBV10-3	CAIRGQGGTEAFF
TRBJ1-5	TRBD1	-	TRBV6-6	CASSSGQGPNQPQHF
TRBJ2-1	TRBD2	few	TRBV7-9	CASSPLPGLAAIYNEQFF
TRBJ2-5	-	-	TRBV4-2	CASSPGTFQETQYF
TRBJ1-2	-	-	TRBV10-3	CAISEGGESGYTF
TRBJ2-7	TRBD1	few	TRBV10-3	CAISKTGFYEQYF
TRBJ2-5	TRBD1	once	TRBV3-1	CASSPPGTGLVETQYF
TRBJ1-1	-	-	TRBV9	CASSVGSGNTEAFF